This section outlines one TCR beta chain sequence together with its context. The source of the sample is a study of blood T cell repertoires in COVID-19. Study context: Samples of COVID-19 (acute and convalescent) were obtained from the United States, Italy and Spain.

Germline V gene lookup returns CDR1 MNHNY and CDR2 SVGAGI (reference sequence). This CDR3 is 16 amino acids long. The V gene end was trimmed by 5 bases and the J gene end by 7 bases; junction bases not matched to a gene: 10. Per the authors' pipeline: From reference gene primer amplification, estimates of nucleated cell counts were derived. Only in-frame clones appear in the TCRdb table, and some are missing; sequencing was by immunoSEQ multiplex PCR. That table gives V, J and clone size, and the DNA gave D and trimming. The table shows tens of thousands of clones, with about three quarters occurring only once.

Sequencing was carried out using peripheral blood. V is TRBV6-6 and J is TRBJ2-1, with 11 bases fitting TRBD1. The TCR sequence derives from a man between 65 and 79 years old with acute or convalescent COVID-19. CDR3 bases: TGTGCCAGCAGTCGAGTAGGGACAGGGGGATCGAATGAGCAGTTCTTC. It encodes CASSRVGTGGSNEQFF.